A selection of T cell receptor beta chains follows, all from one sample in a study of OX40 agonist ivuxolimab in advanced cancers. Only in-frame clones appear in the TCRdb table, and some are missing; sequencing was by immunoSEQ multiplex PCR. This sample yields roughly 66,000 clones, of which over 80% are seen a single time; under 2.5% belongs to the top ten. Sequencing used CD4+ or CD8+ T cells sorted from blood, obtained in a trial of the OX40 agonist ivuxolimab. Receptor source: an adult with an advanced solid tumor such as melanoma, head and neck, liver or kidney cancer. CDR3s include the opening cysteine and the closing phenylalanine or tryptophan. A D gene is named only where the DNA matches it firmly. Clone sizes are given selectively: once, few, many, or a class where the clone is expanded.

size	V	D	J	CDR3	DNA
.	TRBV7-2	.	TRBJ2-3	CASTPLRITDTQYF	TGTGCCAGCACGCCACTACGGATCACAGATACGCAGTATTTT
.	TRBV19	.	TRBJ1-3	CASSTTRAAAGNTIYF	TGTGCCAGTAGTACCACTCGTGCGGCGGCTGGAAACACCATATATTTT
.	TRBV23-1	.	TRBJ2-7	CASSQVGSRVKIDYEQYF	TGCGCCAGCAGTCAAGTCGGAAGCAGGGTAAAGATCGACTACGAGCAGTACTTC
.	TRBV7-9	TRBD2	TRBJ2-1	CASSLWGGRAYEQFF	TGTGCCAGCAGCCTTTGGGGCGGGAGAGCTTATGAGCAGTTCTTC
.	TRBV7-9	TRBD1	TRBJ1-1	CASSVFGTGITEAFF	TGTGCCAGCAGCGTTTTCGGGACAGGGATCACTGAAGCTTTCTTT
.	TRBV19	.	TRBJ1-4	CASNQGRKEKLFF	TGTGCCAGTAACCAGGGAAGGAAAGAAAAACTGTTTTTT
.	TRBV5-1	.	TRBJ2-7	CASSLTGQVGYEQYF	TGCGCCAGCAGCCTGACAGGCCAGGTCGGTTACGAGCAGTACTTC
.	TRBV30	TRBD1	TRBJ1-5	CAWAKKRGQGNQPQHF	TGTGCCTGGGCGAAGAAAAGGGGGCAAGGCAATCAGCCCCAGCATTTT
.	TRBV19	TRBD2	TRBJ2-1	CASSGLVINEQFF	TGTGCCAGTAGTGGACTAGTTATCAATGAGCAGTTCTTC
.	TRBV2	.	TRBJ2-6	CASGLQGAGANVLTF	TGTGCCAGCGGTCTACAGGGCGCTGGGGCCAACGTCCTGACTTTC
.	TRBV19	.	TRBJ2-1	CASTPSPESYNEQFF	TGTGCCAGTACCCCGTCGCCAGAGTCCTACAATGAGCAGTTCTTC
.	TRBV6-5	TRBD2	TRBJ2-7	CATRSGKVYEQYF	TGTGCCACCAGAAGCGGGAAGGTCTACGAGCAGTACTTC
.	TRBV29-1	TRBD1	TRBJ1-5	CSVAPQGSNQPQHF	TGCAGCGTTGCGCCACAGGGGAGCAATCAGCCCCAGCATTTT
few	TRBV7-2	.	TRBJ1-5	CASSLTVNQPQHF	TGTGCCAGCAGCTTAACGGTCAATCAGCCCCAGCATTTT
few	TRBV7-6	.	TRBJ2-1	CASSLVSGRTYNEQFF	TGTGCCAGCAGCTTAGTTAGCGGAAGGACCTACAATGAGCAGTTCTTC
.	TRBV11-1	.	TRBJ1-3	CASSPHQTSGNTIYF	TGTGCCAGCAGCCCCCATCAAACCTCTGGAAACACCATATATTTT
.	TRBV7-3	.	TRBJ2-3	CASSLQSGEPYTDTQYF	TGTGCCAGCAGCTTACAGTCCGGGGAGCCGTACACAGATACGCAGTATTTT
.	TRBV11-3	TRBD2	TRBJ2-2	CASSLVLSGSTGELFF	TGTGCCAGCAGCTTAGTTCTTAGCGGGAGCACCGGGGAGCTGTTTTTT
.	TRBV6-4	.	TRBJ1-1	CASSPTTGMNTEAFF	TGTGCCAGCAGTCCAACGACAGGAATGAACACTGAAGCTTTCTTT
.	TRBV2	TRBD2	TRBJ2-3	CASSAGLAVADTQYF	TGTGCCAGCAGTGCGGGACTAGCCGTTGCAGATACGCAGTATTTT
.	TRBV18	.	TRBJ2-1	CASSPPTGATYNEQFF	TGTGCCAGCTCACCACCGACGGGGGCCACCTACAATGAGCAGTTCTTC
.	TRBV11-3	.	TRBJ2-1	CASSFFGSGLYNEQFF	TGTGCCAGCAGCTTCTTCGGATCGGGACTCTACAATGAGCAGTTCTTC
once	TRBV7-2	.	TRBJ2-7	CASSLESTAYEQYF	TGTGCCAGCAGCTTAGAGAGTACCGCCTACGAGCAGTACTTC
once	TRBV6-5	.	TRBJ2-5	CASSYRGWRETQYF	TGTGCCAGCAGTTATCGGGGGTGGCGAGAGACCCAGTACTTC
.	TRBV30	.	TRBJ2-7	CAWQGPYEQYF	TGTGCCTGGCAGGGCCCCTACGAGCAGTACTTC
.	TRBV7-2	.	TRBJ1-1	CASSSRWRMNTEAFF	TGTGCCAGCAGCTCCCGCTGGCGAATGAACACTGAAGCTTTCTTT
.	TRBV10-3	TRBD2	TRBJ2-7	CAISELGSGTNLYEQYF	TGTGCCATCAGTGAGTTAGGTAGCGGGACCAATCTTTACGAGCAGTACTTC
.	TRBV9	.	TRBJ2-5	CASSPVRGQETQYF	TGTGCCAGCAGCCCGGTAAGGGGCCAAGAGACCCAGTACTTC
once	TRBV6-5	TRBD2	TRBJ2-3	CASSYSGLAFLETQYF	TGTGCCAGCAGTTACTCCGGACTAGCGTTTCTCGAAACGCAGTATTTT
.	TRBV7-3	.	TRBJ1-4	CASPRGDPTTNEKLFF	TGTGCCAGCCCACGAGGGGACCCAACCACGAATGAAAAACTGTTTTTT
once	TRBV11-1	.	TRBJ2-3	CASSGTSAFTQYF	TGTGCCAGCAGCGGAACAAGCGCGTTTACGCAGTATTTT
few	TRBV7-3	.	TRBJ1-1	CASSSEPFSTEAFF	TGTGCCAGCAGCTCCGAACCCTTTTCCACTGAAGCTTTCTTT
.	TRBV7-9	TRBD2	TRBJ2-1	CASKFWEGGHNEQFF	TGTGCCAGCAAATTTTGGGAGGGCGGGCACAATGAGCAGTTCTTC
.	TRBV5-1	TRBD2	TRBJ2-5	CASRTGTSGRKMETQYF	TGCGCCAGCAGGACCGGGACTAGCGGGAGGAAGATGGAGACCCAGTACTTC
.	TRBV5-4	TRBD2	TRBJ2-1	CASSLELAGRLANEQFF	TGTGCCAGCAGCTTGGAACTAGCGGGACGTCTTGCCAATGAGCAGTTCTTC
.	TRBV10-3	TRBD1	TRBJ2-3	CAIGPGTGGSDTQYF	TGTGCCATCGGCCCCGGGACAGGGGGGTCAGATACGCAGTATTTT
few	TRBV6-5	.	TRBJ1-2	CASRELGYGYTF	TGTGCCAGCAGGGAGTTAGGCTATGGCTACACCTTC
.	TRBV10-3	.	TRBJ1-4	CAISESVEDNEKLFF	TGTGCCATCAGTGAGTCGGTGGAAGATAATGAAAAACTGTTTTTT
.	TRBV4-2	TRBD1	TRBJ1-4	CASSQVAKGASNEKLFF	TGTGCCAGCAGCCAAGTCGCGAAGGGGGCGTCTAATGAAAAACTGTTTTTT
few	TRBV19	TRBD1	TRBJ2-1	CASSPQGSVLVEQFF	TGTGCCAGTAGTCCACAGGGGAGTGTGTTGGTTGAGCAGTTCTTC
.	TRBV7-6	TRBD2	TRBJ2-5	CASSRPAGVGETQYF	TGTGCCAGCAGCCGACCAGCGGGAGTGGGAGAGACCCAGTACTTC
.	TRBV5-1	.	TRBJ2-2	CASSLGRLGRITGELFF	TGCGCCAGCAGCTTGGGTCGTTTGGGACGGATAACCGGGGAGCTGTTTTTT
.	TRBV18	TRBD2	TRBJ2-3	CASSRGLAGGDTQYF	TGTGCCAGCTCACGAGGACTAGCGGGTGGAGATACGCAGTATTTT
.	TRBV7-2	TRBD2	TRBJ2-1	CASSLALALSGEQFF	TGTGCCAGCAGCTTAGCACTAGCGTTAAGCGGTGAGCAGTTCTTC
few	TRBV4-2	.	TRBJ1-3	CASSDLGNTIYF	TGTGCCAGCAGCGACCTTGGAAACACCATATATTTT
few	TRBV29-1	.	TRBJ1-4	CSAKVAEKLFF	TGCAGCGCGAAAGTCGCTGAAAAACTGTTTTTT
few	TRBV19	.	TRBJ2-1	CASRPGAGEQFF	TGTGCCAGTAGGCCGGGGGCAGGGGAGCAGTTCTTC
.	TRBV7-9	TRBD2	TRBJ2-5	CASSTMTSGRGETQYF	TGTGCCAGCAGCACTATGACTAGCGGGAGGGGTGAGACCCAGTACTTC
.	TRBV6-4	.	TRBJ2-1	CASSSQAQNEQFF	TGTGCCAGCAGTTCTCAAGCGCAAAATGAGCAGTTCTTC
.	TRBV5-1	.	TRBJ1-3	CASSLGGWNSAGNTIYF	TGCGCCAGCAGCTTGGGCGGGTGGAACTCTGCTGGAAACACCATATATTTT